The rows below give T cell receptor beta chains drawn from one sample of a study of T cell responses to AZD1222 COVID-19 vaccine. Sequenced by immunoSEQ multiplex PCR; TCRdb stores in-frame clones only, minus some. Here the sample spans roughly 100,000 clones, approximately 88% being singletons. Sequenced here: peripheral blood, sampled on day 0 of AZD1222 vaccination. Receptor source: an adult in good health. Both conserved end residues are part of each CDR3. Each record gives: D gene, J gene, V gene, clone size, CDR3 DNA, CDR3 protein. D genes are given only for firm matches. For some rows the clone size is stated as once, few or many, or as a class when expanded; others skip it.

>NA|TRBJ2-2|TRBV11-2|NA
TGTGCCAGCAGCCTAGGCAGGGGAAGGGGCACCGGGGAGCTGTTTTTT
CASSLGRGRGTGELFF
>TRBD1|TRBJ2-7|TRBV5-1|NA
TGCGCCAGCAGCTTGGGGACCCTTTCAACAGGGGGCTACGAGCAGTACTTC
CASSLGTLSTGGYEQYF
>TRBD1|TRBJ1-5|TRBV27|NA
TGTGCCAGCAGCCTTATTGGGACAGCAAACAGCAATCAGCCCCAGCATTTT
CASSLIGTANSNQPQHF
>NA|TRBJ1-2|TRBV18|NA
TGTGCCAGCTCTCTAGACTATGGCTACACCTTC
CASSLDYGYTF
>TRBD1|TRBJ2-1|TRBV9|NA
TGTGCCAGCAGCCTATGGACAGGGGCCTACAATGAGCAGTTCTTC
CASSLWTGAYNEQFF
>NA|TRBJ1-5|TRBV5-1|NA
TGCGCCAGCAGCAGGGGAGAGAATCAGCCCCAGCATTTT
CASSRGENQPQHF
>TRBD1|TRBJ2-1|TRBV7-9|NA
TGTGCCAGCAGCTTAGAGACAGGGAATGAGCAGTTCTTC
CASSLETGNEQFF
>NA|TRBJ1-6|TRBV5-8|NA
TGTGCCAGCAGCTCAGCGAGCTCCTATAATTCACCCCTCCACTTT
CASSSASSYNSPLHF
>NA|TRBJ2-1|TRBV29-1|once
TGCAGCGCCGAAGTTGGGGGAACGGGAGTGAAGTTCTTC
CSAEVGGTGVKFF
>NA|TRBJ2-1|TRBV7-9|once
TGTGCCAGCACCAATATGGAGGGAGGATACAATGAGCAGTTCTTC
CASTNMEGGYNEQFF
>TRBD1|TRBJ2-3|TRBV5-1|NA
TGCGCCAGCAGCTTGTCCGGGACAGTTCCCACTAGCACAGATACGCAGTATTTT
CASSLSGTVPTSTDTQYF
>NA|TRBJ1-6|TRBV28|NA
TGTGCCAGCAGCCCGATCAGGCAGGGCTCCTATAATTCACCCCTCCACTTT
CASSPIRQGSYNSPLHF
>NA|TRBJ1-5|TRBV28|NA
TGTGCCAGCAACGGGAACCAGCCCCAGCATTTT
CASNGNQPQHF
>TRBD1|TRBJ1-4|TRBV6-5|NA
TGTGCCAGCAGTTACCGACAGGGGAATGAAAAACTGTTTTTT
CASSYRQGNEKLFF
>NA|TRBJ1-2|TRBV28|NA
TGTGCCAGCAGTCCCCAGGGTTGGTATGGCTACACCTTC
CASSPQGWYGYTF
>TRBD2|TRBJ2-1|TRBV24-1|NA
TGTGCCACCAGTGAACTAGCGGGCTGGTTCTTC
CATSELAGWFF
>NA|TRBJ2-7|TRBV28|NA
TGTGCCAGCAATCCTGCCGCGAGGCTCCACGAGCAGTACTTC
CASNPAARLHEQYF
>NA|TRBJ2-7|TRBV7-2|NA
TGTGCCAGCAGCGTCGGCAGCGGCTCCTACGAGCAGTACTTC
CASSVGSGSYEQYF
>TRBD1|TRBJ2-6|TRBV6-1|NA
TGTGCCAGCAGTGATCCGGGACAGGCGAGCTCTGGGGCCAACGTCCTGACTTTC
CASSDPGQASSGANVLTF
>NA|TRBJ1-1|TRBV7-2|few
TGTGCCAGCAGCCCAAGCGGGGTGAACACTGAAGCTTTCTTT
CASSPSGVNTEAFF
>NA|TRBJ1-2|TRBV6-5|NA
TGTGCCAGCACCAAGGGAGCTAACTATGGCTACACCTTC
CASTKGANYGYTF
>TRBD2|TRBJ2-7|TRBV9|NA
TGTGCCAGCAGCTCGGGACTAGCGGGAGAGTATGAGCAGTACTTC
CASSSGLAGEYEQYF
>NA|TRBJ1-5|TRBV7-2|NA
TGTGCCAGCAGCTTAGCGGGCGGGGCTGGGTGGCCCCAGCATTTT
CASSLAGGAGWPQHF
>TRBD2|TRBJ2-7|TRBV28|NA
TGTGCCAGCAGCAACCTTAGCGGGAGGGCTGCCTACGAGCAGTACTTC
CASSNLSGRAAYEQYF
>NA|TRBJ1-6|TRBV15|few
TGTGCCACCAGCGGAGGGACCCTTTCACCCCTCCACTTT
CATSGGTLSPLHF
>TRBD2|TRBJ2-2|TRBV7-8|NA
TGTGCCAGCAGCTCCCGACTAGCGGGGGGCATGAACACCGGGGAGCTGTTTTTT
CASSSRLAGGMNTGELFF
>NA|TRBJ1-1|TRBV6-5|NA
TGTGCCAGCAGTTACGGGGGGCCTCCCACCCTAGGGGCTTTCTTT
CASSYGGPPTLGAFF
>TRBD1|TRBJ2-2|TRBV10-2|NA
TGCGCCAGCCGTAGGGACAGGGGGGTCGGGGAGCTGTTTTTT
CASRRDRGVGELFF
>NA|TRBJ1-6|TRBV28|NA
TGTGCCAGCAGCCCCATTGACTTACCCCTCCACTTT
CASSPIDLPLHF
>NA|TRBJ1-5|TRBV4-3|NA
TGCGCCAGCAGCCAAGATCGAGGTCAGCCCCAGCATTTT
CASSQDRGQPQHF
>NA|TRBJ2-7|TRBV4-3|NA
TGCGCCAGCAGCCAAGATCCCTCCGGGCTATACGAGCAGTACTTC
CASSQDPSGLYEQYF
>TRBD1|TRBJ2-7|TRBV6-2/TRBV6-3|NA
TGTGCCAGCAGTCCATTCGGACAGGGCGGTCGAGAGCAGTACTTC
CASSPFGQGGREQYF
>TRBD2|TRBJ2-1|TRBV5-1|once
TGCGCCAGCAGCTTGGTTCCAGCGGGAGTCGTGAATGAGCAGTTCTTC
CASSLVPAGVVNEQFF
>TRBD1|TRBJ1-5|TRBV7-2|NA
TGTGCCAGCAGTTCAGGACAGGGCGTCCAGCCCCAGCATTTT
CASSSGQGVQPQHF
>NA|TRBJ1-5|TRBV4-1|NA
TGCGCCAGCAGCCACCCCCCTGGCGGGTTTATTGGAAATCAGCCCCAGCATTTT
CASSHPPGGFIGNQPQHF
>NA|TRBJ1-4|TRBV2|NA
TGTGCCAGCAGGGGTTTGGATGAAAAACTGTTTTTT
CASRGLDEKLFF
>NA|TRBJ1-1|TRBV18|NA
TGTGCCAGCTCACCCAACGAGGGGACTGAAGCTTTCTTT
CASSPNEGTEAFF
>TRBD2|TRBJ2-3|TRBV3-1/TRBV3-2|NA
TGTGCCAGCCTCCAGGGAGGGGTAGATACGCAGTATTTT
CASLQGGVDTQYF